This T cell receptor (beta chain) was sequenced for a study of T cell responses to AZD1222 COVID-19 vaccine. Overall study findings and caveats: Clonal diversity was possibly underestimated, and white British individuals and females predominated among donors.

Sequenced by immunoSEQ multiplex PCR; TCRdb stores in-frame clones only, minus some. Of approximately 150,000 clones in the sample, more than 70% were seen once. A remark on this clone: Antigen: not known.

V shed 0 bases and J 7 bases; nucleotides not matched to a gene: 7. Germline CDR1 LGHNA, CDR2 YSLEER. This CDR3 has 15 residues. V and J are TRBV4-3 and TRBJ1-1; 8 bases are a match to TRBD1. The sequencing here drew on peripheral blood, taken 28 days after the second AZD1222 dose. The receptor comes from an adult who received the AZD1222 COVID-19 vaccine. Here the CDR3 reads CASSQDFPGGNEAFF. In DNA form, the CDR3 reads TGCGCCAGCAGCCAAGATTTCCCAGGGGGCAATGAAGCTTTCTTT.